This T cell receptor (beta chain) was sequenced during a study of beta chain features in type 1 diabetes. Overall study results and limits: Type 1 diabetes patients had fewer VDJ junction insertions and more deletions.

The germline V gene encodes CDR1 MNHEY and CDR2 SMNVEV (reference sequence). CDR3 length: 15 residues. V lost 6 bases and J lost 0, with 12 bases in between. The study reverse transcribed the entire isolated RNA, so it sequenced expressed TCRB transcripts. The protocol was immunoSEQ multiplex PCR, while the TCRdb copy is restricted to in-frame clones and leaves out a portion. The data show 620,000 or so clones, around 15% seen once. In this sample, this clone turned up a few times. The antigen remains unidentified. This sequence was found in a man younger than 35 in good health. This chain joins TRBV27 and TRBJ2-4; D possibly corresponds to TRBD2 (6 bases). The sequenced sample consisted of naive CD4+ T cells from blood. The CDR3 DNA reads as TGTGCCAGCAGAGACGGGGGATTAGCCAAAAACATTCAGTACTTC. This codes for CASRDGGLAKNIQYF.